A single sample gave rise to the 32 T cell receptor beta chains below, sequenced in a study of glioma-infiltrating T cells. The iRepertoire nested amplicon-rescue multiplex PCR amplified TCR alpha and beta CDR3s from RNA. Each CDR3 protein is one row after TCRdb ran MiXCR on the multiplex PCR reads. This table holds under 130,000 distinct CDR3 sequences, around 30% found once. The sample comprised glioma tissue, nonneoplastic brain tissue, or PBMCs (not recorded which). Receptor source: a human donor with low-grade glioma or glioblastoma, undergoing nonglioma brain surgery, or in good health (not recorded which).

This clonotype has a count of ten or more. The V gene is TRBV2, the J gene TRBJ1-1; 10 nucleotides align to TRBD1. Germline-derived CDR1 and CDR2 are SNHLY and FYNNEI. This CDR3 spans 15 amino acids. After removal of 6 bases from V and 2 bases from J, the junction contained 6 bases not matched to a gene. CDR3 in DNA: TGTGCCAGCAGAACGACAGGGGGCGGAAACACTGAAGCTTTCTTT. Translation: CASRTTGGGNTEAFF.

In its sample, this clonotype was seen many times. The chain joins TRBV19 to TRBJ2-3; D uncertain. The ends were cut back, 5 bases at V and 2 bases at J, with 11 bases in the middle. The CDR3 is made up of 14 amino acids. CDR1 LNHDA and CDR2 SQIVND come from the germline V gene (reference sequence). DNA of the CDR3: TGTGCCAGTAGTCTCGACTCCGACACAGATACGCAGTATTTT. This codes for CASSLDSDTDTQYF.

This clonotype was recorded many times. The gene calls are TRBV6-1 and TRBJ2-1; the match to TRBD2 covers 10 bases. The CDR3 sequence is 19 residues long. V was pared by 7 bases and J by 4 bases, with 19 bases of the junction left unmatched. Germline CDR1 MNHNS, CDR2 SASEGT. CDR3 in DNA: TGTGCCAGCAATTCACTAGCGGGGCAGGGTAACCGAGAGTACAATGAGCAGTTCTTC. Protein: CASNSLAGQGNREYNEQFF.

The rearrangement uses TRBV4-2 and TRBJ2-1, with 11 bases identical to TRBD2. V shed 4 bases and J 9 bases; nucleotides not matched to a gene: 5. This CDR3 is 14 amino acids long. CDR1 is LGHNA and CDR2 is YNFKEQ in the germline V gene. The CDR3 loop is CASSLLAGGLEQFF. The CDR3 DNA reads TGTGCCAGCAGCCTGCTAGCGGGGGGTCTTGAGCAGTTCTTC.

Many counts were recorded for this clonotype. This rearrangement joins TRBV7-2 to TRBJ2-7; no firm D call. The CDR3 length is 13 residues. Per germline, CDR1 SGHTA and CDR2 FQGNSA. V was cut by 7 bases and J by 12 bases, with 22 bases left in between. In DNA, the CDR3 is TGTGCCAGCACCCCGTATCTCAGGAACGAACCGTACTTC. Amino acid sequence: CASTPYLRNEPYF.

This clonotype was observed a handful of times. A much larger clone lies a single base off, so this may be a read error. The V gene is TRBV12-3 or TRBV12-4, the J gene TRBJ2-7; D gene unclear. The V gene lost 2 bases and the J gene lost 2 bases, with 4 bases spanning the gap. This CDR3 is 12 amino acids long. The CDR3: CASSLYTYEQYF. In DNA form, the CDR3 reads TGTGCCAGCAGTTTATACACCTACGAGCAGTACTTC.

In its sample, this clonotype was seen many times. For the CDR3, the DNA is TGTGCCAGCAGCTTAGGGCAGAATCAGCCCCAGCATTTT. As protein: CASSLGQNQPQHF. This chain links TRBV7-9 with TRBJ1-5; no definite D call. The CDR3 contains 13 residues. The germline V gene has CDR1 SEHNR and CDR2 FQNEAQ (reference sequence). V lost 1 base and J 4 bases, leaving 5 bases between the germline ends.

This clonotype has a count of ten or more. V and J are TRBV20-1 and TRBJ2-3; no clear D gene. V shed 5 bases and J shed 2 bases, with 14 bases lying between them. This CDR3 has 14 amino acids. The germline V gene encodes CDR1 DFQATT and CDR2 SNEGSKA (reference sequence). The CDR3 loop reads CSASLDGYTDTQYF. The CDR3 DNA reads TGCAGTGCTTCACTCGACGGTTACACAGATACGCAGTATTTT.

This clonotype was counted a few times. The chain couples TRBV6-4 to TRBJ2-1, with no clear D. Trimming removed 5 bases at V and 0 bases at J, with 11 bases between. This CDR3 is 15 amino acids long. The germline gives CDR1 MRHNA, CDR2 SNTAGT. Here the CDR3 DNA reads TGTGCCAGCAGTACAACCCCGGCCTCCTACAATGAGCAGTTCTTC. Amino acid sequence: CASSTTPASYNEQFF.

This clonotype occurred many times. This chain joins TRBV20-1 and TRBJ1-2; D gene uncertain. The V end lost 3 bases, the J end lost 6 bases, and 14 bases lay between the germline ends. Germline V lookup: CDR1 DFQATT, CDR2 SNEGSKA (reference sequence). This CDR3 contains 13 residues. The CDR3 DNA sequence: TGCAGTGCTAGTAAGGGAAAAGCAGATGGCTACACCTTC. Its protein product is CSASKGKADGYTF.

This clonotype has more than one count but fewer than ten. The rearrangement uses TRBV4-3 and TRBJ1-2; perhaps TRBD1 as D (5 bases). This CDR3 spans 14 amino acids. The ends were cut back, 3 bases at V and 5 bases at J, with 13 bases in the middle. Germline assignment: CDR1 LGHNA and CDR2 YSLEER. CDR3 nucleotide sequence: TGCGCCAGCAGCCAGCCGGGGGGGGGATATGGCTACACCTTC. Translation gives CASSQPGGGYGYTF.

This clonotype was observed at least ten times. This sequence joins TRBV6-1 and TRBJ1-6; D is perhaps TRBD1 (5 bases). Germline values: CDR1 MNHNS, CDR2 SASEGT. The CDR3 consists of 14 residues. Trimming pared 5 bases from V and 7 bases from J, leaving 12 bases between. The DNA for the CDR3 is TGTGCCAGCAGTTCCGAGACAGTCAATTCACCCCTCCACTTT. As protein: CASSSETVNSPLHF.

This clonotype has ten or more counts. The chain is built from TRBV6-1 and TRBJ2-6, with a weak D call TRBD1 (6 bases). The CDR3 runs 15 residues. The V gene's germline CDR1 is MNHNS and CDR2 SASEGT. Trimming shortened V by 5 bases and J by 2 bases, and 10 bases separated the two germline ends. CDR3 loop: CASSLQGAGANVLTF. As DNA, the CDR3 is TGTGCCAGCAGTCTACAGGGTGCTGGGGCCAACGTCCTGACTTTC.

This clonotype was seen many times. V and J are TRBV7-2 and TRBJ2-5, with D possibly matching TRBD1 (7 bases). There are 15 residues in the CDR3. The germline V and J ends were trimmed by 2 bases and 4 bases, with 14 bases remaining between them. CDR1 is SGHTA, CDR2 FQGNSA, per germline. CDR3 sequence: CASSLKQGGRETQYF. The CDR3 DNA reads as TGTGCCAGCAGCTTAAAGCAGGGGGGACGAGAGACCCAGTACTTC. The full variable domain, completed using reference TRBV7-2 and TRBJ2-5, is GAGVSQSPSNKVTEKGKDVELRCDPISGHTALYWYRQSLGQGLEFLIYFQGNSAPDKSGLPSDRFSAERTGGSVSTLTIQRTQQEDSAVYLCASSLKQGGRETQYFGPGTRLLVL.

This clonotype was seen repeatedly, ten times or more. The gene calls are TRBV6-1 and TRBJ1-5; D may be TRBD1 (6 bases). Germline values: CDR1 MNHNS, CDR2 SASEGT. V gave up 8 bases and J gave up 0 bases, with 14 bases separating them. The CDR3 spans 15 residues. Here the CDR3 DNA reads TGTGCCAGCCAGCGGGGGGCGACTAGCAATCAGCCCCAGCATTTT. Its protein is CASQRGATSNQPQHF.

The genes are TRBV19 and TRBJ1-5; 11 bases map to TRBD1. J gave up 3 bases and V 5 bases, and 6 bases lay outside the gene matches. This CDR3 has 16 amino acids. Germline assignment: CDR1 LNHDA and CDR2 SQIVND (reference sequence). CDR3 DNA: TGTGCCAGTAGTCCTAGGACAGGGGGCACCAATCAGCCCCAGCATTTT. Translation gives CASSPRTGGTNQPQHF.

This clonotype was seen repeatedly, ten times or more. This chain links TRBV12-3 or TRBV12-4 with TRBJ2-7; tentatively, D is TRBD1 or TRBD2 (6 bases each). The ends were cut back, 0 bases at V and 6 bases at J, with 9 bases in the middle. This CDR3 contains 13 residues. CDR3 in amino acids: CASSLAEGGEQYF. The CDR3 coding sequence is TGTGCCAGCAGTTTAGCGGAGGGGGGCGAGCAGTACTTC.

V is TRBV7-9 and J is TRBJ2-3; 12 bases are a match to TRBD2. From germline, CDR1 is SEHNR and CDR2 FQNEAQ (reference sequence). The CDR3 is 17 amino acids. V gave up 7 bases and J gave up 2 bases; unmatched junction bases: 10. In DNA, the CDR3 is TGTGCCAGCACCACTGGGGCTAGCGGGGGGGCCACAGATACGCAGTATTTT. Translation gives CASTTGASGGATDTQYF.

This clonotype occurred a few times. The V call is TRBV12-3 or TRBV12-4, the J call TRBJ2-7, with 8 positions matching TRBD1. V lost 8 bases and J lost 5; bases outside the gene matches: 5. This CDR3 contains 12 residues. The CDR3 reads CASGQGPHEQYF. CDR3 bases: TGTGCCAGCGGACAGGGCCCTCACGAGCAGTACTTC.

This clonotype was seen only a few times. The V call is TRBV7-9, the J call TRBJ1-1, with a possible D match to TRBD1 (6 bases). Per germline, CDR1 SEHNR and CDR2 FQNEAQ (reference sequence). The CDR3 contains 14 residues. Trimming pared 7 bases from V and 2 bases from J, leaving 14 bases between. Here the CDR3 reads CASIRTASNTEAFF. The CDR3 DNA follows: TGTGCCAGCATCAGGACAGCTTCTAACACTGAAGCTTTCTTT.

In regard to this clonotype: A much larger clone lies one base from this, so it may be a read error. This sequence joins TRBV6-1 and TRBJ1-2; weak D call: TRBD1 (6 bases). The CDR3 length is 13 residues. Germline assignment: CDR1 MNHNS and CDR2 SASEGT. The CDR3 loop reads CTSSWDKNYGYTF. The CDR3 DNA is TGTACCAGCAGTTGGGACAAAAACTATGGCTACACCTTC.

The chain couples TRBV6-4 to TRBJ1-1; 11 bases map to TRBD1. This CDR3 spans 16 amino acids. Germline V gives CDR1 MRHNA, CDR2 SNTAGT. The CDR3 nucleotides are TGTGCAGGCAGTGTACTCGGACAGGGGGCGAGCACTGAAGCTTTCTTT. Protein: CAGSVLGQGASTEAFF.

This clonotype was detected many times. The chain employs TRBV6-2 or TRBV6-3 and TRBJ2-2, with D unresolved. Germline lookup yields CDR1 MNHEY and CDR2 SVGEGT. The CDR3 is made up of 11 amino acids. With 3 bases removed from V and 6 bases from J, the gap between germline ends came to 2 bases. For the CDR3, the DNA is TGTGCCAGCAGTTATCCCGGGGAGCTGTTTTTT. Translating it yields CASSYPGELFF.

This clonotype was recorded at least ten times. The rearrangement links TRBV7-2 to TRBJ2-5, with unresolved D. The CDR3 has 11 residues. The V gene lost 2 bases and the J gene lost 3 bases, with 1 base spanning the gap. Germline V gives CDR1 SGHTA, CDR2 FQGNSA. CDR3 residues: CASSLKETQYF. The CDR3 nucleotides read TGTGCCAGCAGCTTAAAAGAGACCCAGTACTTC.

The chain carries TRBV4-1 and TRBJ2-7; the D gene is possibly TRBD2 (6 bases). CDR1 and CDR2 (germline): MGHRA, YSYEKL. CDR3 length equals 17 residues. V was pared by 5 bases and J by 3 bases, with 23 bases between. The CDR3 is CASSEKKSGSRLYEQYF. Written as DNA, the CDR3 is TGCGCCAGCAGCGAAAAGAAGAGCGGGTCCCGTCTCTACGAGCAGTACTTC.

This chain uses TRBV12-3 or TRBV12-4 with TRBJ2-1; D is unclear. This CDR3 region has 13 residues. V lost 1 base and J 6 bases, leaving 7 bases between the germline ends. The CDR3: CASSLVLGNEQFF. The DNA of the CDR3 is TGTGCCAGCAGTTTAGTCTTAGGCAATGAGCAGTTCTTC.

The V and J genes are TRBV12-3 or TRBV12-4 and TRBJ1-4; TRBD1 is a possible D gene (6 bases). Trimming shortened V by 3 bases and J by 8 bases, and 25 bases separated the two germline ends. There are 18 residues in the CDR3. In DNA, the CDR3 is TGTGCCAGCAGTTTTTTCGGGGGCGGATCCAGTCTTGAGGAAAAACTGTTTTTT. Translation gives CASSFFGGGSSLEEKLFF.

This clonotype was detected ten times or more. J is TRBJ2-5 and V is TRBV6-1, with 9 bases aligning to TRBD2. The germline V gene encodes CDR1 MNHNS and CDR2 SASEGT. Germline trimming cut 6 bases from V and 7 bases from J; bases unmatched to any gene: 9. The CDR3 loop spans 14 amino acids. The CDR3 DNA follows: TGTGCCAGCAGCGAGGGACTAGCATGGGTGACCCAGTACTTC. Its translation: CASSEGLAWVTQYF.

This clonotype was seen more than once but under ten times. The chain is built from TRBV4-2 and TRBJ1-1; D might be TRBD1 (6 bases). Germline CDR1 LGHNA, CDR2 YNFKEQ. The V and J ends lost 4 bases and 3 bases respectively, with 15 bases between them. This CDR3 region has 15 residues. The CDR3 DNA is TGTGCCAGCAGCCCCCGAGGGGGGAGCGACACTGAAGCTTTCTTT. Translated: CASSPRGGSDTEAFF.

Concerning this clonotype itself: With a much larger clone just one base away, this may be a read error. The chain employs TRBV6-5 and TRBJ1-3; a weak D match, TRBD1 (5 bases). The CDR3 spans 15 residues. Per the germline V gene, CDR1 is MNHEY and CDR2 is SVGAGI. V was trimmed by 9 bases and J by 2 bases, leaving 17 bases between them. CDR3 DNA: TGTGCCAGAGGGGCAGGCCCCGTACCTGGAAACACCATATATTTT. It translates to CARGAGPVPGNTIYF.

The chain is built from TRBV7-2 and TRBJ2-2; 7 bases agree with TRBD1. Germline values: CDR1 SGHTA, CDR2 FQGNSA. V was pared by 3 bases and J by 12 bases, with 4 bases of the junction left unmatched. The CDR3 length is 12 residues. The CDR3 DNA reads TGTGCCAGCAGCTTGGACAGGTTTAAGCTGTTTTTT. Protein: CASSLDRFKLFF.

This clonotype has a count of ten or more. This sequence joins TRBV2 and TRBJ1-2, with D possibly matching TRBD1 (5 bases). The ends were cut back, 8 bases at V and 5 bases at J, with 18 bases in the middle. The CDR3 is 14 residues long. The germline V gene encodes CDR1 SNHLY and CDR2 FYNNEI. DNA for the CDR3: TGTGCCAGCTGCAGCCAGGGCGCTATTTATGGCTACACCTTC. Residues: CASCSQGAIYGYTF.